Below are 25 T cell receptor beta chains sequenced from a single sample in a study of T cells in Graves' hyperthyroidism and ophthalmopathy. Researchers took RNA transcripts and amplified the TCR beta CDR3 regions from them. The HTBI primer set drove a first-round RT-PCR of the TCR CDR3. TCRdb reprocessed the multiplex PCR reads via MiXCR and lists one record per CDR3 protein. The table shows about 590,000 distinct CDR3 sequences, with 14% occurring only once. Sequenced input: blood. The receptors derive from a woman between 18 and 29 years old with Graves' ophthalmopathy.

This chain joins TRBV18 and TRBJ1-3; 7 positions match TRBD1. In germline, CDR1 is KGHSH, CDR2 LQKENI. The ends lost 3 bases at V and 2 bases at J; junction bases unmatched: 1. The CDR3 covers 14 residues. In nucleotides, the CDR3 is TGTGCCAGCTCACCTGGGACAGCTGGAAACACCATATATTTT. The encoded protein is CASSPGTAGNTIYF.

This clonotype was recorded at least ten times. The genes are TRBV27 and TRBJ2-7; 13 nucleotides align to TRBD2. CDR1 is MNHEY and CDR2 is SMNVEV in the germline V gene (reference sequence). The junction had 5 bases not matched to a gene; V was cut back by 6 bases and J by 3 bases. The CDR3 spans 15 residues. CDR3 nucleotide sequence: TGTGCCAGCAGGGGGGGACTAGCGGGGCACTACGAGCAGTACTTC. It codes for CASRGGLAGHYEQYF.

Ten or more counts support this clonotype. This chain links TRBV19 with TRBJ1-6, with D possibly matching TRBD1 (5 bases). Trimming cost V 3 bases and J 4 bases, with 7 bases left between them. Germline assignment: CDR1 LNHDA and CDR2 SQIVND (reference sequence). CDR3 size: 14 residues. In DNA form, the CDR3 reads TGTGCCAGTAGTATCGACAGTTATAATTCACCCCTCCACTTT. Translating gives CASSIDSYNSPLHF.

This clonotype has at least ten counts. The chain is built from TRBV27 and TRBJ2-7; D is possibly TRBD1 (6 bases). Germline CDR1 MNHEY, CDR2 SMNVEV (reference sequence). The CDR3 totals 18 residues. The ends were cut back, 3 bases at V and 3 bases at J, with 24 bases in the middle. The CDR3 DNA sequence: TGTGCCAGCAGTTTTCCCCTCTACCGTTCGGGACAACTCTACGAGCAGTACTTC. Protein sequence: CASSFPLYRSGQLYEQYF.

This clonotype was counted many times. CDR3 in amino acids: CSARGTGEKLFF. Written as DNA, the CDR3 is TGCAGTGCTAGAGGCACAGGTGAAAAACTGTTTTTT. This chain links TRBV20-1 with TRBJ1-4; a weak D match, TRBD1 (5 bases). The germline V gene encodes CDR1 DFQATT and CDR2 SNEGSKA (reference sequence). Trimming cost V 1 base and J 7 bases, with 7 bases left between them. There are 12 residues in the CDR3.

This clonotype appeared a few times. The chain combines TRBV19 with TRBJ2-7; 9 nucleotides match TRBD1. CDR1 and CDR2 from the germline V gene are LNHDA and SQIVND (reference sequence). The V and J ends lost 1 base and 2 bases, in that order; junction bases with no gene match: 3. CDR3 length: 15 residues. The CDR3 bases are TGTGCCAGTAGTATAGCCGGGACAGGGACCTACGAGCAGTACTTC. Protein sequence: CASSIAGTGTYEQYF.

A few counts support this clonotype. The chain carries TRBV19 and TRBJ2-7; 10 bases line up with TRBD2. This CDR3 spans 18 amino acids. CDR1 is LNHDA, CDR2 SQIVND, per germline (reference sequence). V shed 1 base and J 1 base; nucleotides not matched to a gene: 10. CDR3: CASSIGASGRVSSYEQYF. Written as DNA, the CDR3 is TGTGCCAGTAGTATAGGGGCTAGCGGGAGAGTTAGTTCCTACGAGCAGTACTTC.

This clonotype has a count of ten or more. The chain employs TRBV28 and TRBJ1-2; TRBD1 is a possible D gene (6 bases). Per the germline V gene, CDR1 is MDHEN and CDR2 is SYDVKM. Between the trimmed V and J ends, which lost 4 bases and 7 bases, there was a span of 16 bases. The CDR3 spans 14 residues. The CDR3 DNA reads TGTGCCAGCAGTTCCGGGCAGGGGATCGGTGGCTACACCTTC. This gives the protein CASSSGQGIGGYTF.

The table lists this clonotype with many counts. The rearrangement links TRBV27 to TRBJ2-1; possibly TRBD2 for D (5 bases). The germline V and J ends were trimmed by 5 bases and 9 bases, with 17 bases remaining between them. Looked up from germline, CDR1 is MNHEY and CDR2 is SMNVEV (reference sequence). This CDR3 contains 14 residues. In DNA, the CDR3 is TGTGCCAGCAGTCAGGCGAGCGGAAAACGTGAGCAGTTCTTC. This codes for CASSQASGKREQFF.

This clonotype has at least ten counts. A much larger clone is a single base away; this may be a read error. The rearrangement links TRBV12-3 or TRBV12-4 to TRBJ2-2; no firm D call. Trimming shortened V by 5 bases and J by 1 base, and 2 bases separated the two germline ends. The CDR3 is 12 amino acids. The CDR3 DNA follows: TGTGCCAGCAGTATGAACACCGGGGAGCTGTTTTTT. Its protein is CASSMNTGELFF.

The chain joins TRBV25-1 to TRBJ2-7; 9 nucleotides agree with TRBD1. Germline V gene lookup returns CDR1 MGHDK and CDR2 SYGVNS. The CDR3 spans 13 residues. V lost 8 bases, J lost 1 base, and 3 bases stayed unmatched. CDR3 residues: CASPGQGSYEQYF. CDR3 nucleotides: TGTGCCAGCCCGGGACAGGGTTCCTACGAGCAGTACTTC.

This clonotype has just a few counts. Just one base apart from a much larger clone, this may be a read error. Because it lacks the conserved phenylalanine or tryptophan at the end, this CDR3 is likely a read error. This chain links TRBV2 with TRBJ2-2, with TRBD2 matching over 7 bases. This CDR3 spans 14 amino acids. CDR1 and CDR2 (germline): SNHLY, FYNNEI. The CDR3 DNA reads TGTGCAGACCGACTAGCCGAAAACACCGGGGAGCTGTTTCTT. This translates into CADRLAENTGELFL.

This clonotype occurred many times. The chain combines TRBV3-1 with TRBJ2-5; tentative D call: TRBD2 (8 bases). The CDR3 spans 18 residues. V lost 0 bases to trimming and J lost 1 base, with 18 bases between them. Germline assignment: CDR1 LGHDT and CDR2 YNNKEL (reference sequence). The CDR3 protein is CASSQDQGGAGGQETQYF. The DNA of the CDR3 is TGTGCCAGCAGCCAAGATCAGGGGGGGGCGGGAGGCCAAGAGACCCAGTACTTC.

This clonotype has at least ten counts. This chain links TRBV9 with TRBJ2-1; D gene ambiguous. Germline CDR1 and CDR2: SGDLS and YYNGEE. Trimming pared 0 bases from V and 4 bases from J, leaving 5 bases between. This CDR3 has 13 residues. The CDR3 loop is CASSVATYNEQFF. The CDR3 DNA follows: TGTGCCAGCAGCGTAGCCACTTACAATGAGCAGTTCTTC.

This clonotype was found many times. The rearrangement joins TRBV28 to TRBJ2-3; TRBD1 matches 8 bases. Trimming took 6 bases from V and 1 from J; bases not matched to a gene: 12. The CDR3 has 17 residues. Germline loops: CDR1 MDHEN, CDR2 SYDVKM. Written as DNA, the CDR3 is TGTGCCAGCAGCCCAACCCGACAGGGGCGGGGCACAGATACGCAGTATTTT. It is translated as CASSPTRQGRGTDTQYF. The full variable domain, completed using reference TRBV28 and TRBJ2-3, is DVKVTQSSRYLVKRTGEKVFLECVQDMDHENMFWYRQDPGLGLRLIYFSYDVKMKEKGDIPEGYSVSREKKERFSLILESASTNQTSMYLCASSPTRQGRGTDTQYFGPGTRLTVL.

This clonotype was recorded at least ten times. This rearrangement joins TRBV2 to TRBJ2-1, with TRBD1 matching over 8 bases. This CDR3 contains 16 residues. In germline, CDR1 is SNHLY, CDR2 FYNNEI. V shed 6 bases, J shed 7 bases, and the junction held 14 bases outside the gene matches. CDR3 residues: CASRNRGARIRNEQFF. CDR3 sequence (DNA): TGTGCCAGCAGGAACAGGGGGGCGCGAATACGGAATGAGCAGTTCTTC.

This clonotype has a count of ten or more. The CDR3 DNA follows: TGCAGCGTTGAACTGGCTAGTCCCCCGAGGGAGACCCAGTACTTC. Its translation is CSVELASPPRETQYF. The rearrangement joins TRBV29-1 to TRBJ2-5; D gene unclear. Germline V CDR1 and CDR2: SQVTM, ANQGSEA. The CDR3 spans 15 residues. V was pared by 2 bases and J by 5 bases, with 18 bases between.

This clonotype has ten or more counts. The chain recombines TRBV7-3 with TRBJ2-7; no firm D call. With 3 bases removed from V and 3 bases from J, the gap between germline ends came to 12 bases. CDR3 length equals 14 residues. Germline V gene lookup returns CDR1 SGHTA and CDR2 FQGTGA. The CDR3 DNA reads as TGTGCCAGCAGCTTTGGCCAGATCGGCTACGAGCAGTACTTC. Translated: CASSFGQIGYEQYF.

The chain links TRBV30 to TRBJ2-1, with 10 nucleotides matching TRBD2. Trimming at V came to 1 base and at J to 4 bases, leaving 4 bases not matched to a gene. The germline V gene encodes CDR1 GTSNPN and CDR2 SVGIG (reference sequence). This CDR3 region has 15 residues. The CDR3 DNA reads TGTGCCTGGAGTGCTTCTAGCGGGAGTTACAATGAGCAGTTCTTC. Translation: CAWSASSGSYNEQFF.

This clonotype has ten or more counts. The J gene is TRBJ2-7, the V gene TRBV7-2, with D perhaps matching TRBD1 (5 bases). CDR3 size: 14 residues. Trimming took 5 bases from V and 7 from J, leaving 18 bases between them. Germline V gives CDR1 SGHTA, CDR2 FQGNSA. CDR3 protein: CASSASIDRQEQYF. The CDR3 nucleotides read TGTGCCAGCAGCGCATCGATAGACAGACAAGAGCAGTACTTC.

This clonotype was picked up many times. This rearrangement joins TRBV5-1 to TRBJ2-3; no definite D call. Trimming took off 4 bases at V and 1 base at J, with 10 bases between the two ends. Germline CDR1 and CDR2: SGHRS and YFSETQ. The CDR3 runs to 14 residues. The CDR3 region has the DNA TGCGCCAGCAGCGTCTATATGGGCACAGATACGCAGTATTTT. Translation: CASSVYMGTDTQYF.

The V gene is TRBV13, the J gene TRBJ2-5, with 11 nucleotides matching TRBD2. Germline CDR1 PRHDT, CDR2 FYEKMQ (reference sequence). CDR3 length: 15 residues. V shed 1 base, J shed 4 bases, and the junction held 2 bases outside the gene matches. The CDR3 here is CASSLEGLAGETQYF. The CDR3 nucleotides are TGTGCCAGCAGCTTAGAAGGACTAGCGGGAGAGACCCAGTACTTC.

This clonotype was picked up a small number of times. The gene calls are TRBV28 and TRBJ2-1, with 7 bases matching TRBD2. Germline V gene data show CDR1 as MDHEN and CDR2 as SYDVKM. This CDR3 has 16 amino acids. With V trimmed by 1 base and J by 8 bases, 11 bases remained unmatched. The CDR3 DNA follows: TGTGCCAGCAGTTTATTTCCTTCGACTAGCCGGCATGAGCAGTTCTTC. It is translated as CASSLFPSTSRHEQFF. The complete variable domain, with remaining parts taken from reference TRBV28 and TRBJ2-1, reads DVKVTQSSRYLVKRTGEKVFLECVQDMDHENMFWYRQDPGLGLRLIYFSYDVKMKEKGDIPEGYSVSREKKERFSLILESASTNQTSMYLCASSLFPSTSRHEQFFGPGTRLTVL.

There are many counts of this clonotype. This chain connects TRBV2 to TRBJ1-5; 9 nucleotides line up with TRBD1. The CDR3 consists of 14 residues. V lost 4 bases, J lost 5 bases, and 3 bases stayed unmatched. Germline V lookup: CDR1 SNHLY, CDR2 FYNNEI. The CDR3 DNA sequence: TGTGCCAGCAGTGTCGGGACAGGGCATCAGCCCCAGCATTTT. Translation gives CASSVGTGHQPQHF.

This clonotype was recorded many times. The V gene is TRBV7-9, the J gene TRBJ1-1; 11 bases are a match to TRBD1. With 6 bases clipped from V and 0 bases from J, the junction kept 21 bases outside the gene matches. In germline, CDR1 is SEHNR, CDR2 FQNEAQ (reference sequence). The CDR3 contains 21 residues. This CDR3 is CASSHNGQGAALGFLNTEAFF. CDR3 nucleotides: TGTGCCAGCAGTCATAATGGACAGGGGGCCGCATTGGGATTTTTGAACACTGAAGCTTTCTTT.